This T cell receptor beta chain comes out of a study of chemoradiotherapy in HPV16-positive cancers. Per germline, CDR1 SGHAT and CDR2 FQNNGV. There are 14 residues in the CDR3. Trimming took 3 bases from V and 4 from J; bases not matched to a gene: 5. The protocol was immunoSEQ multiplex PCR, while the TCRdb copy is restricted to in-frame clones and leaves out a portion. The sample holds approximately 27,000 clones, 75% to 90% seen once. The chain has TRBV11-2 and TRBJ1-2, with 7 bases identical to TRBD1. Sample: blood, taken from a patient who underwent chemoradiotherapy. The TCR originated in a human donor with HPV-associated anogenital cancer. As DNA, the CDR3 is TGTGCCAGCAGCTTCAGGGGGGAGATCTATGGCTACACCTTC. Its translation is CASSFRGEIYGYTF.